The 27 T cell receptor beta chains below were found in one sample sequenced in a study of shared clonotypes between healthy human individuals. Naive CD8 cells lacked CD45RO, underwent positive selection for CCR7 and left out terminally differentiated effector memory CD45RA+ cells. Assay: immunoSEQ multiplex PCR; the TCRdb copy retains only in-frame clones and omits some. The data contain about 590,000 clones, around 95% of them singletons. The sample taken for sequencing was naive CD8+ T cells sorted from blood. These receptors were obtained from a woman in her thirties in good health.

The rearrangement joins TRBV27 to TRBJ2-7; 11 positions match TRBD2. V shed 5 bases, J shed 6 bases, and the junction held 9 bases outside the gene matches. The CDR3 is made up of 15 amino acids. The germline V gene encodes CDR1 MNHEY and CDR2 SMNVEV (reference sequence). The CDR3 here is CASSKLAGVSSEQYF. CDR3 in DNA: TGTGCCAGCAGTAAACTAGCGGGAGTAAGCAGCGAGCAGTACTTC.

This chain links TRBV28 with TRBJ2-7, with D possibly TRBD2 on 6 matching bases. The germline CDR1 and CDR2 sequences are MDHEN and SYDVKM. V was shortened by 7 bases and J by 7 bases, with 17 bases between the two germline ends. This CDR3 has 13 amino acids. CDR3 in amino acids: CASTTGEEREQYF. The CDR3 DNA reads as TGTGCCAGCACAACGGGAGAGGAAAGGGAGCAGTACTTC.

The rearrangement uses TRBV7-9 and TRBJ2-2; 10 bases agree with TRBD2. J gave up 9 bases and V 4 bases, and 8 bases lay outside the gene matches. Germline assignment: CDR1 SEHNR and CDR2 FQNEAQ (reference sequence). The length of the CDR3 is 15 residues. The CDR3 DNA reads TGTGCCAGCAGCTGGGGACTAGCGCTTTCTCGGGAGCTGTTTTTT. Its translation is CASSWGLALSRELFF.

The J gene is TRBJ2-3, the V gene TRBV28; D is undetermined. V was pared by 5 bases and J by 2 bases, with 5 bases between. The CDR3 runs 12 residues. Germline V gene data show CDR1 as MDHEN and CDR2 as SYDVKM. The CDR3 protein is CASSTHTDTQYF. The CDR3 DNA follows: TGTGCCAGCAGTACCCACACAGATACGCAGTATTTT.

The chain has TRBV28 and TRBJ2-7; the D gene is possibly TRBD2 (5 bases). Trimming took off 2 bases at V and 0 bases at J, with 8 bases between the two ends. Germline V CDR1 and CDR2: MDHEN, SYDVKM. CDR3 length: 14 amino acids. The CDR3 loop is CASSLGSGSYEQYF. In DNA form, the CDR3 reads TGTGCCAGCAGTTTAGGAAGCGGCTCCTACGAGCAGTACTTC. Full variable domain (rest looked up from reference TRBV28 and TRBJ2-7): DVKVTQSSRYLVKRTGEKVFLECVQDMDHENMFWYRQDPGLGLRLIYFSYDVKMKEKGDIPEGYSVSREKKERFSLILESASTNQTSMYLCASSLGSGSYEQYFGPGTRLTVT.

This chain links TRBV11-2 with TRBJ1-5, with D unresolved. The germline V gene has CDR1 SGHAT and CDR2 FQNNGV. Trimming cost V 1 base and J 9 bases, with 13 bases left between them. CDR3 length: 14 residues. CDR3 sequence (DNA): TGTGCCAGCAGCTTAGGCGCGAGCTCAGGGCCCCAGCATTTT. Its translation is CASSLGASSGPQHF.

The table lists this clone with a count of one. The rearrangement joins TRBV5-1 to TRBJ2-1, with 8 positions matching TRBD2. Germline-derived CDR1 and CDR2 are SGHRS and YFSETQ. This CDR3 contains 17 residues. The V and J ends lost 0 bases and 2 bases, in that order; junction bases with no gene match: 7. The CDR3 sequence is CASSLEGSGTPYNEQFF. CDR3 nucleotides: TGCGCCAGCAGCTTGGAGGGTAGCGGGACCCCCTACAATGAGCAGTTCTTC.

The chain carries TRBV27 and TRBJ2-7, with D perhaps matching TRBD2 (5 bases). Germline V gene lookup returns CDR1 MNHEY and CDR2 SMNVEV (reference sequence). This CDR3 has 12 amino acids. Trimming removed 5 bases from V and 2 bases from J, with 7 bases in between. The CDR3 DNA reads TGTGCCAGCAGTGGAGGTCCCTACGAGCAGTACTTC. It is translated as CASSGGPYEQYF.

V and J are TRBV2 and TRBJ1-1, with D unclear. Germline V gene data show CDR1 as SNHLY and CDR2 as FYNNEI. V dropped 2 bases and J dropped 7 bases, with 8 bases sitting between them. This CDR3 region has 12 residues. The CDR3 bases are TGTGCCAGCAGTGAATTTACAGTTGAAGCTTTCTTT. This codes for CASSEFTVEAFF.

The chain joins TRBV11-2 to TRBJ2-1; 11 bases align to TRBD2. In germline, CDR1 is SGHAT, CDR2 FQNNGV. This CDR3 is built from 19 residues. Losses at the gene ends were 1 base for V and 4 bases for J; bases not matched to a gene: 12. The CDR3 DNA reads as TGTGCCAGCAGCTTAGGAGGTATCGGACTAGCGGGTGATTACAATGAGCAGTTCTTC. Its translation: CASSLGGIGLAGDYNEQFF.

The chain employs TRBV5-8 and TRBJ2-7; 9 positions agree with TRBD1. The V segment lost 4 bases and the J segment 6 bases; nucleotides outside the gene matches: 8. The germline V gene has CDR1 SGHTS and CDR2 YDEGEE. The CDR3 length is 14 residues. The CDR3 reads CASSQRTGAGEQYF. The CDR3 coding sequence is TGTGCCAGCAGCCAGAGGACAGGGGCTGGCGAGCAGTACTTC.

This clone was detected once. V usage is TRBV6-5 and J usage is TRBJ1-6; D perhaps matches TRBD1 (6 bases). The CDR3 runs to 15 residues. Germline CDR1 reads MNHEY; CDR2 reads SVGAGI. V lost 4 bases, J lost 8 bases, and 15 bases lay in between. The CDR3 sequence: CASSSTYREYSPLHF. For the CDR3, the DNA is TGTGCCAGCAGTTCCACATACAGGGAGTATTCACCCCTCCACTTT.

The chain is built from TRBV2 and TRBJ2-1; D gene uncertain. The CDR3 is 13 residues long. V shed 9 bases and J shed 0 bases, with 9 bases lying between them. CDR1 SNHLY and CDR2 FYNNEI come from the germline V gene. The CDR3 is CARTRSSYNEQFF. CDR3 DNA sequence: TGTGCCAGAACCAGGAGCTCCTACAATGAGCAGTTCTTC.

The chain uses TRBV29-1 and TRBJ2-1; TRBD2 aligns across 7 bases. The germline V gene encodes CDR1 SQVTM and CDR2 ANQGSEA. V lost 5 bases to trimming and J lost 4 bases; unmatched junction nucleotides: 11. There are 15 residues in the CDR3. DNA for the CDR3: TGCAGCGTTAAAAACCTGGGCGGGGGTTACAATGAGCAGTTCTTC. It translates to CSVKNLGGGYNEQFF.

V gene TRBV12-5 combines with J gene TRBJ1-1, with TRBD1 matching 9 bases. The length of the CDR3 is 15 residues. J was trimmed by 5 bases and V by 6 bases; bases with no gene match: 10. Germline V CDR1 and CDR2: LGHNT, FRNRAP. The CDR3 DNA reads TGTGCTAGTGGGGTGGGACAGGGTGTAAAAACTGAAGCTTTCTTT. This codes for CASGVGQGVKTEAFF.

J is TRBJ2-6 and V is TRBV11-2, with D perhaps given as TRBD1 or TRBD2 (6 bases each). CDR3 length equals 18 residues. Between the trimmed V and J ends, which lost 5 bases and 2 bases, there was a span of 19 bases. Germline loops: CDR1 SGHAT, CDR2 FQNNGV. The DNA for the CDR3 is TGTGCCAGCAGCCGTCTGGGGGGCGAGGAAGCTGGGGCCAACGTCCTGACTTTC. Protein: CASSRLGGEEAGANVLTF.

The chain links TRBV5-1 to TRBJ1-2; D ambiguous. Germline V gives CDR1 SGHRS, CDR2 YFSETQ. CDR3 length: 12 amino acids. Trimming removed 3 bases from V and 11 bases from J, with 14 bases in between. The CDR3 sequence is CASSSDKTWYTF. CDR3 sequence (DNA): TGCGCCAGCAGCTCTGACAAGACCTGGTACACCTTC.

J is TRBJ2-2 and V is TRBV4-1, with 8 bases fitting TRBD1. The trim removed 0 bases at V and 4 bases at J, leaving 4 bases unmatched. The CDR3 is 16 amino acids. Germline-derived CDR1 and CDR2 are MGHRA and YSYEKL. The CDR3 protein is CASSQETGAGTGELFF. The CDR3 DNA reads TGCGCCAGCAGCCAAGAGACAGGGGCGGGCACCGGGGAGCTGTTTTTT.

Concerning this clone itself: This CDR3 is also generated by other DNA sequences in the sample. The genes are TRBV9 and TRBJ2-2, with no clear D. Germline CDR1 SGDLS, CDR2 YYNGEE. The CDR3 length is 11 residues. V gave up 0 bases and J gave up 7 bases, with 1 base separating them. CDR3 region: CASSVGGELFF. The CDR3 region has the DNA TGTGCCAGCAGCGTAGGCGGGGAGCTGTTTTTT.

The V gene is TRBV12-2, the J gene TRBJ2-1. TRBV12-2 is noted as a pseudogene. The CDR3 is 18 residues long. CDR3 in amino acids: CASRLAPRTGTFWGQGFF. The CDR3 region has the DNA TGTGCAAGTCGCTTAGCCCCCCGAACCGGGACTTTCTGGGGGCAAGGGTTCTTC.

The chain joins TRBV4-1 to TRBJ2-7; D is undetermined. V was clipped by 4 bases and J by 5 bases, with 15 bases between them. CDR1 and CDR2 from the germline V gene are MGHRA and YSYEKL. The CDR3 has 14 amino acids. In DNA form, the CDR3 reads TGCGCCAGCAGCCTAATTGCTCCCGTCCACGAGCAGTACTTC. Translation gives CASSLIAPVHEQYF.

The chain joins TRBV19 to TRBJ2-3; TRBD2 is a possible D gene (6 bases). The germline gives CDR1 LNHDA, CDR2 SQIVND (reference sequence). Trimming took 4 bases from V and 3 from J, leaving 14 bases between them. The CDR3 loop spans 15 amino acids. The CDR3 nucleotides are TGTGCCAGTAGTAGGTCCGCTAGCGTGACAGATACGCAGTATTTT. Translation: CASSRSASVTDTQYF.

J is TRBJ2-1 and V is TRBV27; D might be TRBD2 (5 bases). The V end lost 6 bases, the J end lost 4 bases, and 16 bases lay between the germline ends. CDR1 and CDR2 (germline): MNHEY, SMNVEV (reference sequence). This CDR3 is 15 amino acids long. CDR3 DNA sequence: TGTGCCAGCAGAACTCAGGCGGTAGCGTACAATGAGCAGTTCTTC. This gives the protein CASRTQAVAYNEQFF.

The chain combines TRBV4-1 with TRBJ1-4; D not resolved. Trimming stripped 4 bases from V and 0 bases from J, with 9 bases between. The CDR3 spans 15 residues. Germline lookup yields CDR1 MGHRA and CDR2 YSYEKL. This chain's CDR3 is CASSPRHPTNEKLFF. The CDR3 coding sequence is TGCGCCAGCAGCCCAAGACACCCAACTAATGAAAAACTGTTTTTT.

CDR3 DNA sequence: TGCAGTCGATACGGGATCGGGGAGCAGTACTTC. Protein product: CSRYGIGEQYF. This chain uses TRBV20-1 with TRBJ2-7; possible D gene TRBD2, 5 bases. The CDR3 contains 11 residues. With 8 bases removed from V and 7 bases from J, the gap between germline ends came to 15 bases. CDR1 is DFQATT and CDR2 is SNEGSKA in the germline V gene (reference sequence).

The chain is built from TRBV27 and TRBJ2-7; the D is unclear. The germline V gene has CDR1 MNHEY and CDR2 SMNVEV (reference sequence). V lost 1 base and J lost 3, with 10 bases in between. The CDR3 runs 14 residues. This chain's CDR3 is CASSLLVGSYEQYF. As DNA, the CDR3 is TGTGCCAGCAGTTTATTGGTGGGAAGCTACGAGCAGTACTTC.

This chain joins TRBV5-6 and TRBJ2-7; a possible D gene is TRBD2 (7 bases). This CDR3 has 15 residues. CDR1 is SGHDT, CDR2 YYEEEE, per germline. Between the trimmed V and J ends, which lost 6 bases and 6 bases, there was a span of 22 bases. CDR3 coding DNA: TGTGCCAGCAACCCATCACCCGGGGGGCGCTCCGAGCAGTACTTC. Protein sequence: CASNPSPGGRSEQYF.